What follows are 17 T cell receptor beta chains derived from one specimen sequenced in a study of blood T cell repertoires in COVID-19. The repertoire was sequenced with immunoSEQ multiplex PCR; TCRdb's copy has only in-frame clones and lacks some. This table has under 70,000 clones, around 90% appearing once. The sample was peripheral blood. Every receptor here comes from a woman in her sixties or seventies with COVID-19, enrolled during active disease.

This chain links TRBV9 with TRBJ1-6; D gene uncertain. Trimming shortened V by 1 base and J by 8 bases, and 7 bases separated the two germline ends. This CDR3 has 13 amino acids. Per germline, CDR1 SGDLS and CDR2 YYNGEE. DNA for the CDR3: TGTGCCAGCAGCGTACAGGTAGATTCACCCCTCCACTTT. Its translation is CASSVQVDSPLHF.

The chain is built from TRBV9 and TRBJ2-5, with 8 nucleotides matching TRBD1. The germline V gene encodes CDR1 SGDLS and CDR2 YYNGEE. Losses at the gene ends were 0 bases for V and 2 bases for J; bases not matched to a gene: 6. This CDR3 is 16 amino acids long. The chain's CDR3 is CASSVGTGGTQETQYF. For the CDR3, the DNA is TGTGCCAGCAGCGTAGGAACAGGGGGAACACAAGAGACCCAGTACTTC.

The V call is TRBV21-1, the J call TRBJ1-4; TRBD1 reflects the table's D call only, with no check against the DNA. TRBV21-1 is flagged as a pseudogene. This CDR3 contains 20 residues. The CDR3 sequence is CASRRVGNRAWRSTNEKLFF. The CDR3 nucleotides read TGTGCCAGCCGGCGGGTGGGAAACAGGGCCTGGAGATCAACTAATGAAAAACTGTTTTTT.

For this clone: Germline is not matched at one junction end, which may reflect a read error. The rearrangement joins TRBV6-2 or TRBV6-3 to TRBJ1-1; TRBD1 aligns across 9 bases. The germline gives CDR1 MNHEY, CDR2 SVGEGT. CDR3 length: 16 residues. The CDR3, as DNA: TGTGCCAGCAGCCGGGGACAGGGTCCTGGTATACTAGGCCTCCCCTTT. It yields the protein CASSRGQGPGILGLPF.

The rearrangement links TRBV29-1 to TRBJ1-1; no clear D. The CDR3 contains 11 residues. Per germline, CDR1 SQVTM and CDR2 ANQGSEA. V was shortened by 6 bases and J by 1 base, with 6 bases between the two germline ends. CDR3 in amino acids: CSVIQNTEAFF. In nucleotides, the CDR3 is TGCAGCGTGATACAGAACACTGAAGCTTTCTTT.

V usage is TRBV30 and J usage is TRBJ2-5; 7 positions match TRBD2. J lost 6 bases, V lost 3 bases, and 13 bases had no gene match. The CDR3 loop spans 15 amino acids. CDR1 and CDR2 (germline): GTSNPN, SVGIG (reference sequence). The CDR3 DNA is TGTGCCTGGAGCGAGTTTCAGCGGGGCGTACAGACCCAGTACTTC. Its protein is CAWSEFQRGVQTQYF.

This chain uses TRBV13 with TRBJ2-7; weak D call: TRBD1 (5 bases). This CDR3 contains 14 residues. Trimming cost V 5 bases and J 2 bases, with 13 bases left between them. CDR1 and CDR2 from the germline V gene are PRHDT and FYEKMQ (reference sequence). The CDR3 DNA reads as TGTGCCAGCAGCCAAAGGGGCAGGGCCTACGAGCAGTACTTC. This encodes CASSQRGRAYEQYF.

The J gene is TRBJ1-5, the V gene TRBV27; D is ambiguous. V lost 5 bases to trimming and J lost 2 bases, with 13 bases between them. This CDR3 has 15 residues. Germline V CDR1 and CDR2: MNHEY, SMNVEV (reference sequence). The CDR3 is CASSPLQTGNQPQHF. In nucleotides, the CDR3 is TGTGCCAGCAGTCCCCTCCAGACTGGCAATCAGCCCCAGCATTTT.

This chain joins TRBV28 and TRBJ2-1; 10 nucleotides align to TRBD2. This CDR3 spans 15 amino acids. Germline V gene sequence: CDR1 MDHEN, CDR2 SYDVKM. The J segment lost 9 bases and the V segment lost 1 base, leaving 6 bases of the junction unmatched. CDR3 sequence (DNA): TGTGCCAGCAGTTTATTAGGAGCGGGAGGGCCTGAGCAGTTCTTC. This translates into CASSLLGAGGPEQFF. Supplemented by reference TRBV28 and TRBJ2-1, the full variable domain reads DVKVTQSSRYLVKRTGEKVFLECVQDMDHENMFWYRQDPGLGLRLIYFSYDVKMKEKGDIPEGYSVSREKKERFSLILESASTNQTSMYLCASSLLGAGGPEQFFGPGTRLTVL.

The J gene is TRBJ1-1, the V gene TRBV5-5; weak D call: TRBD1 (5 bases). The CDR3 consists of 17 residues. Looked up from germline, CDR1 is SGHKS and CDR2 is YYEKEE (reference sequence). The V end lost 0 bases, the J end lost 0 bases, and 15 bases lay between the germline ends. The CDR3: CASSLAWQGKMNTEAFF. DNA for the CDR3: TGTGCCAGCAGCTTGGCCTGGCAGGGTAAGATGAACACTGAAGCTTTCTTT.

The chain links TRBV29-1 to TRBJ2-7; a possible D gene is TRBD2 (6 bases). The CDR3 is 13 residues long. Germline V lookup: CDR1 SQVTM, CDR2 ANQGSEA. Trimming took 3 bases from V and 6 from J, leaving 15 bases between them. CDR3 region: CSVDSGLRGEQYF. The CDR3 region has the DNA TGCAGCGTTGATAGCGGACTTCGGGGCGAGCAGTACTTC.

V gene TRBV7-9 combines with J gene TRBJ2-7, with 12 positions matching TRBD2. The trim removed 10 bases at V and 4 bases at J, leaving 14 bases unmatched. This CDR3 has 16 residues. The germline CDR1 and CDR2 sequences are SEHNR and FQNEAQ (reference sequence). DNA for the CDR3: TGTGCCACCCAACCCATAACTAGCGGGGGGATGTACGAGCAGTACTTC. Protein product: CATQPITSGGMYEQYF.

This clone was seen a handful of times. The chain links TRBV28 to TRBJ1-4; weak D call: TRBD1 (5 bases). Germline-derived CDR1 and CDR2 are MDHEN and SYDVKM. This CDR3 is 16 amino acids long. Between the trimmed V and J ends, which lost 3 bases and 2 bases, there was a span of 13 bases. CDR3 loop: CASSFLPGSTNEKLFF. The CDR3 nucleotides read TGTGCCAGCAGTTTCCTCCCAGGGTCTACTAATGAAAAACTGTTTTTT.

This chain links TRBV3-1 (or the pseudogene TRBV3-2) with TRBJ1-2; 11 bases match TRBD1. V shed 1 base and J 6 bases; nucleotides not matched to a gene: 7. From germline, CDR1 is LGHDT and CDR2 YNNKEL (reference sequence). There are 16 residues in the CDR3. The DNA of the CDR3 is TGTGCCAGCAGCCAAGGGCACGGACAGGGGGCGCATGGCTACACCTTC. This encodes CASSQGHGQGAHGYTF.

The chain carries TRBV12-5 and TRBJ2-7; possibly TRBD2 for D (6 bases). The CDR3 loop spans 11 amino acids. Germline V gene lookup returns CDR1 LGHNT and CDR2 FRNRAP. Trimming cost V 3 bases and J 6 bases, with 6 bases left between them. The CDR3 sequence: CASGFGGEQYF. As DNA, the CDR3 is TGTGCTAGTGGTTTCGGGGGCGAGCAGTACTTC.

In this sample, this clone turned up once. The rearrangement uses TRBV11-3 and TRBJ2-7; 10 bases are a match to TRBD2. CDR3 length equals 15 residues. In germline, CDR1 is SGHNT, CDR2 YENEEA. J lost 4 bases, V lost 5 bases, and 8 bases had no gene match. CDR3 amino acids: CASSPLAGDFYEQYF. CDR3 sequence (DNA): TGTGCCAGCAGCCCTCTAGCGGGGGACTTTTACGAGCAGTACTTC.

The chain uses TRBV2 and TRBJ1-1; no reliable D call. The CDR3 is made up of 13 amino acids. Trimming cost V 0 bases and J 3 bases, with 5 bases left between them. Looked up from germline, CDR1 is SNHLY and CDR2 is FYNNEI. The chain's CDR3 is CASSEASYTEAFF. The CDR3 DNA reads TGTGCCAGCAGTGAAGCGTCCTACACTGAAGCTTTCTTT.